These T cell receptor beta chains were read from a single sample in a study of a mutant IDH1 vaccine in newly diagnosed glioma. These receptors' antigens are unknown. Some clones are missing from TCRdb's copy, which holds only in-frame ones; the method was immunoSEQ multiplex PCR. This sample yields some 61,000 clones, of which 84% are seen a single time; about 12% belongs to the top ten. Source: PBMCs, taken from a glioma patient whose treatment included an IDH1 peptide vaccine. Receptor source: a young man with glioma. CDR3s include the opening cysteine and the closing phenylalanine or tryptophan. The D gene is left open where the match is weak. Part of the rows lack a size; the others show once, few, many or a class for expanded clones.

v_gene	d_gene	abundance	j_gene	CDR3aa	CDR3nt
TRBV7-9	-	-	TRBJ2-1	CASSHYYGTLFDNEQFF	TGTGCCAGCAGCCATTATTACGGGACTCTATTCGACAATGAGCAGTTCTTC
TRBV11-2	-	-	TRBJ1-1	CATLGQETNTEAFF	TGTGCCACCTTAGGGCAGGAGACGAACACTGAAGCTTTCTTT
TRBV5-8	-	-	TRBJ2-7	CASLRDTNSYEQYF	TGTGCCAGCCTCCGGGACACCAACTCCTACGAGCAGTACTTC
TRBV4-1	-	-	TRBJ1-2	CASSQERALVGYGYTF	TGCGCCAGCAGCCAAGAGAGGGCATTGGTCGGATATGGCTACACCTTC
TRBV19	-	-	TRBJ2-3	CASSIEGASTDTQYF	TGTGCCAGTAGTATAGAGGGGGCTAGCACAGATACGCAGTATTTT
TRBV28	-	-	TRBJ2-2	CASSLEYTGELFF	TGTGCCAGCAGTTTGGAGTACACCGGGGAGCTGTTTTTT
TRBV5-1	TRBD1	few	TRBJ1-1	CASSLWDRNTEAFF	TGCGCCAGCAGCTTATGGGACAGGAACACTGAAGCTTTCTTT
TRBV11-2	TRBD2	once	TRBJ2-7	CASSSRGAGGRGEQYF	TGTGCCAGCAGCTCCCGGGGGGCGGGAGGGAGAGGCGAGCAGTACTTC
TRBV6-5	TRBD2	-	TRBJ2-7	CASEGGAGVYEQYF	TGTGCCAGCGAGGGAGGAGCGGGGGTCTACGAGCAGTACTTC
TRBV5-8	TRBD1	-	TRBJ1-2	CASSWDGQAYYGYTF	TGTGCCAGCAGCTGGGACGGACAGGCTTACTATGGCTACACCTTC
TRBV27	-	-	TRBJ1-4	CASRGGLNEKLFF	TGTGCCAGCAGGGGGGGACTAAATGAAAAACTGTTTTTT
TRBV7-9	TRBD1	once	TRBJ2-7	CASSLAPGQEFYEQYF	TGTGCCAGCAGCTTAGCGCCGGGACAGGAATTCTACGAGCAGTACTTC
TRBV5-8	-	-	TRBJ1-1	CASSHGSGTEAFF	TGTGCCAGCAGCCACGGATCAGGGACTGAAGCTTTCTTT
TRBV19	-	-	TRBJ2-7	CASSIGGREQYF	TGTGCCAGTAGTATCGGGGGCCGGGAGCAGTACTTC
TRBV18	-	-	TRBJ2-7	CASSPPASYEQYF	TGTGCCAGCTCACCACCGGCATCCTACGAGCAGTACTTC
TRBV20-1	-	-	TRBJ1-2	CSARSNGYTF	TGCAGTGCTAGATCGAATGGCTACACCTTC
TRBV19	TRBD1	-	TRBJ1-2	CASDRGYGYTF	TGTGCCAGTGACAGGGGGTATGGCTACACCTTC
TRBV7-7	-	-	TRBJ2-1	CASSTSGSIEQFF	TGTGCTAGCAGCACTTCGGGGTCGATTGAGCAGTTCTTC
TRBV18	-	-	TRBJ1-1	CASSPTKGRITNTEAFF	TGTGCCAGCTCACCGACGAAAGGCAGGATTACGAACACTGAAGCTTTCTTT
TRBV30	-	once	TRBJ2-7	CAWSFSTDYEQYF	TGTGCCTGGAGCTTTTCGACTGACTACGAGCAGTACTTC
TRBV5-6	-	-	TRBJ1-2	CASSYGPANYGYTF	TGTGCCAGCAGCTACGGGCCAGCTAACTATGGCTACACCTTC
TRBV5-1	-	-	TRBJ2-2	CASSEGHVVGELFF	TGCGCCAGCAGCGAGGGACATGTGGTCGGGGAGCTGTTTTTT
TRBV10-3	TRBD2	-	TRBJ2-3	CAISASGRTDTQYF	TGTGCCATCAGTGCTAGCGGGAGGACAGATACGCAGTATTTT
TRBV30	-	-	TRBJ2-1	CAWSNDRTYNEQFF	TGTGCCTGGAGTAACGACAGGACCTACAATGAGCAGTTCTTC
TRBV27	-	-	TRBJ1-1	CASSWRGRDPEAFF	TGTGCCAGCAGTTGGAGGGGACGAGATCCTGAAGCTTTCTTT
TRBV5-4	TRBD2	-	TRBJ2-5	CASSPIAGFLQETQYF	TGTGCCAGCAGTCCAATAGCGGGATTCCTGCAAGAGACCCAGTACTTC
TRBV27	-	-	TRBJ2-3	CATTVGSTDTQYF	TGTGCCACTACGGTCGGGAGCACAGATACGCAGTATTTT
TRBV9	-	-	TRBJ2-5	CASSVGQSRETQYF	TGTGCCAGCAGCGTAGGCCAGTCAAGGGAGACCCAGTACTTC
TRBV2	-	-	TRBJ2-2	CASSGHRANTGELFF	TGTGCCAGCAGTGGCCACAGGGCTAACACCGGGGAGCTGTTTTTT
TRBV5-1	TRBD1	-	TRBJ1-2	CASSYPGDRENYGYTF	TGCGCCAGCAGCTACCCCGGGGACAGGGAGAACTATGGCTACACCTTC
TRBV2	-	-	TRBJ1-2	CASSAGRQVGGYTF	TGTGCCAGCAGTGCGGGGAGGCAAGTTGGGGGCTACACCTTC
TRBV2	TRBD1	-	TRBJ2-7	CASSEEETGVGYEQYF	TGTGCCAGCAGTGAAGAGGAAACAGGGGTTGGGTACGAGCAGTACTTC
TRBV5-6	-	-	TRBJ2-7	CASSLGRGTTYEQYF	TGTGCCAGCAGCTTGGGTAGGGGAACGACCTACGAGCAGTACTTC
TRBV5-1	-	-	TRBJ2-1	CASSLGGTEQFF	TGCGCCAGCAGCTTAGGCGGGACTGAGCAGTTCTTC
TRBV7-3	-	-	TRBJ2-7	CASSASIASEQYF	TGTGCCAGCAGCGCGTCCATAGCATCCGAGCAGTACTTC
TRBV28	-	-	TRBJ1-1	CASTPPQSRIEAFF	TGTGCCAGCACCCCTCCGCAATCTCGAATTGAAGCTTTCTTT
TRBV29-1	-	-	TRBJ1-2	CSAMADYGYTF	TGCAGCGCCATGGCAGACTATGGCTACACCTTC
TRBV4-3	-	once	TRBJ1-2	CASSQDRINGYTF	TGCGCCAGCAGCCAAGACAGGATCAATGGCTACACCTTC
TRBV5-5	-	few	TRBJ1-1	CASSLLVLWEAEAFF	TGTGCCAGCAGCTTGTTGGTCCTTTGGGAGGCTGAAGCTTTCTTT
TRBV18	-	-	TRBJ2-2	CASSLLGLNTGELFF	TGTGCCAGCTCACTACTAGGGCTGAACACCGGGGAGCTGTTTTTT
TRBV14	-	-	TRBJ1-2	CASSQELSAFGNGYTF	TGTGCCAGCAGCCAAGAATTAAGCGCCTTCGGCAATGGCTACACCTTC
TRBV10-3	-	-	TRBJ2-5	CAISEVGRQETQYF	TGTGCCATCAGTGAGGTGGGGCGTCAAGAGACCCAGTACTTC
TRBV9	TRBD1	-	TRBJ1-1	CASSFGQGTEAFF	TGTGCCAGCAGCTTCGGACAGGGCACTGAAGCTTTCTTT
TRBV4-1	-	-	TRBJ1-2	CASSQDRRLPGYTF	TGCGCCAGCAGCCAAGACCGGCGGTTACCTGGCTACACCTTC
TRBV18	-	-	TRBJ1-1	CASSFSQNTEAFF	TGTGCCAGCTCTTTTTCACAGAACACTGAAGCTTTCTTT
TRBV28	TRBD2	once	TRBJ2-1	CASSAASGRRSYNEQFF	TGTGCCAGCAGTGCCGCTAGCGGGAGACGCTCCTACAATGAGCAGTTCTTC
TRBV6-1	-	few	TRBJ1-4	CASRGGNNEKLFF	TGTGCCAGCCGTGGAGGAAATAATGAAAAACTGTTTTTT
TRBV20-1	-	-	TRBJ1-1	CSAREGTFF	TGCAGTGCTAGAGAAGGGACTTTCTTT
TRBV4-3	TRBD2	-	TRBJ2-1	CASSQAPSGSVLYNEQFF	TGCGCCAGCAGCCAAGCGCCTAGCGGGTCCGTTCTTTACAATGAGCAGTTCTTC
TRBV6-5	-	-	TRBJ2-7	CASSLLAAFDEQYF	TGTGCCAGCAGTTTACTAGCAGCATTCGACGAGCAGTACTTC
TRBV7-2	-	-	TRBJ1-1	CASSLAGRNTEAFF	TGTGCCAGCAGCTTAGCCGGACGGAACACTGAAGCTTTCTTT
TRBV5-8	TRBD1	-	TRBJ1-5	CASSLGQVSNQPQHF	TGTGCCAGCAGTTTAGGACAGGTTAGCAATCAGCCCCAGCATTTT
TRBV19	-	once	TRBJ1-5	CASSAVSTASAQPQHF	TGTGCCAGTAGTGCCGTTTCAACGGCGAGCGCTCAGCCCCAGCATTTT
TRBV30	-	-	TRBJ1-6	CAWADFDNSPLHF	TGTGCCTGGGCGGACTTCGATAATTCACCCCTCCACTTT
TRBV5-4	TRBD1	-	TRBJ2-7	CASSPPGQGIEYF	TGTGCCAGCAGCCCGCCGGGACAGGGGATTGAGTACTTC
TRBV5-1	-	-	TRBJ1-4	CASSLGSGAGGEKLFF	TGCGCCAGCAGCTTAGGTTCTGGAGCCGGGGGTGAAAAACTGTTTTTT
TRBV5-8	-	-	TRBJ2-6	CASSFGGYSGANVLTF	TGTGCCAGCAGCTTCGGTGGCTACTCTGGGGCCAACGTCCTGACTTTC
TRBV18	-	-	TRBJ1-2	CASSPPGHSYYGYTF	TGTGCCAGCTCACCACCAGGACATTCTTACTATGGCTACACCTTC